The rows below give T cell receptor beta chains drawn from one sample of a study of read filtering for tumor transcriptome and immune sequencing. TCRdb processed the reads anew with MiXCR; each CDR3 protein has one entry. The sample gives about 86,000 distinct CDR3 sequences, 9% to 15% of which show up once; approximately 15% is in the top ten. Sequenced sample: a population of CD138-negative cells sorted from bone marrow. The receptor source for this set is a donor at least 40 years old with multiple myeloma. The CDR3 runs from the conserved cysteine through the conserved F or W.

cdr3_aa	v_call	j_call
CASSQGFTTEAFF	TRBV5-1	TRBJ1-1
CSAGTGVGNEQYF	TRBV29-1	TRBJ2-7
CASRQEQNTEAFF	TRBV2	TRBJ1-1
CASSLGTVNTEAFF	TRBV7-9	TRBJ1-1
CASSASGGQAQNIQYF	TRBV18	TRBJ2-4
CASSLLAGGPGSGTQYF	TRBV5-1	TRBJ2-5
CSARDPSGTGGTDTQYF	TRBV20-1	TRBJ2-3
CASSLDRGSPLHF	TRBV11-2	TRBJ1-6
CASSPGQGKGGANVLTF	TRBV6-5	TRBJ2-6
CSARVAGYNEQFF	TRBV20-1	TRBJ2-1
CASSYPGGDTQYF	TRBV6-5	TRBJ2-3
CASSGTFEEQYF	TRBV5-1	TRBJ2-7
CASSSPGQENTGELFF	TRBV21-1	TRBJ2-2
CAIEDRDTDTQYF	TRBV28	TRBJ2-3
CASSLATETQYF	TRBV5-1	TRBJ2-5
CASSSLTSGSGETQYF	TRBV5-1	TRBJ2-5
CASKGGQGAKQPQHF	TRBV19	TRBJ1-5
CASSARSAGGYSEQFF	TRBV7-2	TRBJ2-1
CASSSRLAGGLDTQYF	TRBV7-3	TRBJ2-3